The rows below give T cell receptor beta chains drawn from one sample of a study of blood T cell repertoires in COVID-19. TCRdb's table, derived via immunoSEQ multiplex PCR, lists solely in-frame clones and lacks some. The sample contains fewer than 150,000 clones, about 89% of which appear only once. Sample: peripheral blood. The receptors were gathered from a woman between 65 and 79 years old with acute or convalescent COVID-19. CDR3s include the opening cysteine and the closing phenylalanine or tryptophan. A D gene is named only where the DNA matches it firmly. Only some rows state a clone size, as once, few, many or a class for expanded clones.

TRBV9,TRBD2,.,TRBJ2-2,CASSVSSGGFSGELFF,TGTGCCAGCAGCGTTTCTAGCGGGGGGTTTTCCGGGGAGCTGTTTTTT
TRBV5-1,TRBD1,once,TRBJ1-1,CASSLWDRGSLGTEAFF,TGCGCCAGCAGCTTGTGGGACAGGGGATCCCTGGGGACTGAAGCTTTCTTT
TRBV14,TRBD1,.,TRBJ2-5,CASSQDTGTGPQETQYF,TGTGCCAGCAGCCAAGATACTGGGACAGGGCCCCAAGAGACCCAGTACTTC
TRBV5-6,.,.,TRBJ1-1,CASSLGRLPNTEAFF,TGTGCCAGCAGCTTGGGTAGACTTCCAAACACTGAAGCTTTCTTT
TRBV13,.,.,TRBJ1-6,CASSLGTGSPLHF,TGTGCCAGCAGCTTAGGGACAGGATCACCCCTCCACTTT
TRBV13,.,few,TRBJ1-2,CASSLVNAGQYNTF,TGTGCCAGCAGCCTCGTTAATGCAGGACAGTACAACACCTTC
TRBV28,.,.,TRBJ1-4,CASSSGPGVAEKLFF,TGTGCCAGCAGTAGCGGCCCAGGGGTCGCTGAAAAACTGTTTTTT
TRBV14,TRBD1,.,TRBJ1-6,CASSQDRRTGAARSPLHF,TGTGCCAGCAGCCAAGACAGGAGGACAGGGGCCGCGAGGTCACCCCTCCACTTT
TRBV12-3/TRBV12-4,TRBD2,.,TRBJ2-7,CASSRREAGEQYF,TGTGCCAGCAGCCGCCGGGAGGCCGGCGAGCAGTACTTC
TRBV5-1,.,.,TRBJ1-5,CASSTTPGLNQPQHF,TGCGCCAGCAGCACAACACCAGGGCTCAATCAGCCCCAGCATTTT
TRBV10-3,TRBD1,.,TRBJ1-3,CAISGTAGNTIYF,TGTGCCATCAGCGGGACAGCTGGAAACACCATATATTTT
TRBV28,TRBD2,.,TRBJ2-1,CASSTHSGGSGNEQFF,TGTGCCAGCAGTACACATAGCGGGGGGTCTGGCAATGAGCAGTTCTTC
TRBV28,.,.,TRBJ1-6,CASSLPPPGPLHF,TGTGCCAGCAGTCTCCCCCCCCCGGGACCCCTCCACTTT
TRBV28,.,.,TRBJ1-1,CASSTGTYNTEAFF,TGTGCCAGCAGTACCGGGACATATAACACTGAAGCTTTCTTT
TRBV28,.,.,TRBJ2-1,CASSSPGLIYNEQFF,TGTGCCAGCAGTTCACCGGGACTCATCTACAATGAGCAGTTCTTC
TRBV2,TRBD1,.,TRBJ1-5,CASSMDRVDQPQHF,TGTGCCAGCAGTATGGACAGGGTTGATCAGCCCCAGCATTTT
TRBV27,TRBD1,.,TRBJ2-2,CASTGQGTTGELFF,TGTGCCAGCACCGGACAGGGAACCACCGGGGAGCTGTTTTTT
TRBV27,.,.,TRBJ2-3,CASSLSGITTDTQYF,TGTGCCAGCAGTTTATCGGGCATAACCACAGATACGCAGTATTTT
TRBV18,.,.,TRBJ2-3,CASSPPSKDTQYF,TGTGCCAGCTCACCACCCAGTAAAGATACGCAGTATTTT
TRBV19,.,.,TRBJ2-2,CASSIAQGVTGELFF,TGTGCCAGTAGTATAGCTCAGGGTGTCACCGGGGAGCTGTTTTTT
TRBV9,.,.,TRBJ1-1,CASSPTGMGRTEAFF,TGTGCCAGCAGCCCTACAGGGATGGGGCGCACTGAAGCTTTCTTT
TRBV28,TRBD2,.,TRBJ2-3,CASSFIAGDTDTQYF,TGTGCCAGCAGTTTTATAGCGGGGGACACAGATACGCAGTATTTT
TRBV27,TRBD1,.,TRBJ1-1,CASSHRDRGPNTEAFF,TGTGCCAGCAGCCACCGGGACAGGGGCCCGAACACTGAAGCTTTCTTT
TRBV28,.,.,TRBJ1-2,CASSGEGPWGYTF,TGTGCCAGCAGTGGGGAGGGGCCCTGGGGCTACACCTTC
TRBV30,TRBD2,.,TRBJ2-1,CAWRPLGSGGAGEQFF,TGTGCCTGGAGGCCTCTCGGGAGCGGGGGGGCCGGGGAGCAGTTCTTC
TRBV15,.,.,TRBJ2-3,CATSRDRTGSLTDTQYF,TGTGCCACCAGCAGAGATCGTACGGGAAGCTTAACAGATACGCAGTATTTT
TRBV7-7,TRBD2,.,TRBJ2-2,CASSPRTSAGELFF,TGTGCTAGCAGCCCCCGGACTAGCGCCGGGGAGCTGTTTTTT
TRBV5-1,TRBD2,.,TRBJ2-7,CASSLTSGGVVAYEQYF,TGCGCCAGCAGCTTGACTAGCGGGGGGGTAGTGGCGTACGAGCAGTACTTC
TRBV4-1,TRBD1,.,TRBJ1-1,CASRTGGTEAFF,TGCGCCAGCCGGACAGGGGGAACTGAAGCTTTCTTT
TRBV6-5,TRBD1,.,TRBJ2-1,CGTGGSSSYNEQFF,TGTGGGACAGGGGGCTCGAGCTCCTACAATGAGCAGTTCTTC
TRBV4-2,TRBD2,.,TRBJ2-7,CASSQELAGSYEQYF,TGTGCCAGCAGCCAAGAGTTAGCGGGCTCCTACGAGCAGTACTTC
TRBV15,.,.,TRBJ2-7,CATSRVAGTGPDEQYF,TGTGCCACCAGCAGAGTAGCTGGAACAGGTCCCGACGAGCAGTACTTC
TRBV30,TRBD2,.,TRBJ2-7,CAWSVRIGGGEQYF,TGTGCCTGGAGTGTACGTATTGGGGGGGGAGAGCAGTACTTC
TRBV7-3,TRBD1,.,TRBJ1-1,CASRLTGANTEAFF,TGTGCCAGCAGATTAACAGGGGCTAACACTGAAGCTTTCTTT
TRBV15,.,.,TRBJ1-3,CATSRAGSGNTIYF,TGTGCCACCAGCAGGGCGGGGTCGGGAAACACCATATATTTT
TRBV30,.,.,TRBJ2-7,CAWSVWGTIYEQYF,TGTGCCTGGAGTGTTTGGGGCACCATCTACGAGCAGTACTTC
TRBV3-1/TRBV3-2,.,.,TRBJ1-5,CASSQRGGKHEPQHF,TGTGCCAGCAGCCAGCGGGGGGGTAAACACGAGCCCCAGCATTTT
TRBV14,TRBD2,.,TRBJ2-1,CASKGGSSYNEQFF,TGTGCCAGCAAGGGCGGGAGCTCCTACAATGAGCAGTTCTTC
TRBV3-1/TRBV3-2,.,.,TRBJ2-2,CASSQDGLVGGITGELFF,TGTGCCAGCAGCCAAGACGGACTAGTAGGGGGAATCACCGGGGAGCTGTTTTTT
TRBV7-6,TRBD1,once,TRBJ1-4,CASSQNPGQGVKLFF,TGTGCCAGCAGCCAAAACCCGGGACAGGGAGTAAAACTGTTTTTT
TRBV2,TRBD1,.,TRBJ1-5,CASGTGLSQPQHF,TGTGCCAGCGGGACAGGGTTATCTCAGCCCCAGCATTTT
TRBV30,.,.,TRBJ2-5,CAWSVRGTLQETQYF,TGTGCCTGGAGTGTACGAGGGACACTCCAAGAGACCCAGTACTTC
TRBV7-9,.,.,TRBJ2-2,CASTHTNSGELFF,TGTGCCAGCACCCACACTAATTCCGGGGAGCTGTTTTTT
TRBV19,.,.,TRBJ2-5,CASSIDGQFQETQYF,TGTGCCAGTAGTATAGATGGACAGTTCCAAGAGACCCAGTACTTC
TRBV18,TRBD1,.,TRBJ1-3,CASWDSSGNTIYF,TGTGCCAGCTGGGACAGCTCTGGAAACACCATATATTTT